This T cell receptor beta chain comes out of a study of blood T cell repertoires in COVID-19. Study-wide background: Samples came from the United States, Italy and Spain, spanning acute and convalescent COVID-19.

The cohort comprised adults aged about 18 to 100 years residing in approximately 25 US areas. Recovered status in Cohort 3 required two negative PCRs, clearance, or symptom resolution. In the authors' methods: Amplification of reference gene primers provided the estimated nucleated cell counts. The data were produced by immunoSEQ multiplex PCR, yet TCRdb's version contains in-frame clones alone and is incomplete. V, J and clone size are taken as reported in that table, and D and trimming were inferred from the DNA itself. The sample has about 190,000 clones; approximately 85% are singletons. The V end was cut by 3 bases, the J end by 0 bases, with 3 bases between. The germline V gene encodes CDR1 GTSNPN and CDR2 SVGIG (reference sequence). This CDR3 has 12 residues.

This sequence joins TRBV30 and TRBJ1-3; unclear D gene. The TCR originated in a woman under 40 who had recovered from COVID-19. Sequencing was carried out using PBMCs or T cells enriched from blood (not recorded which). The CDR3 DNA is TGTGCCTGGAGCGGCTCTGGAAACACCATATATTTT. It codes for CAWSGSGNTIYF.